Listed below are T cell receptor beta chains from one sample, sequenced in a study of blood T cell repertoires in COVID-19. TCRdb keeps only in-frame clones here, not all; method: immunoSEQ multiplex PCR. The sample carries just over 300,000 clones, more than 75% recorded once. Sequenced input: PBMCs or T cells enriched from blood (not recorded which). These receptors all stem from a man younger than 45 who had recovered from COVID-19. Both conserved end residues are trimmed from each CDR3.

CDR3 protein: ASTIAASTDTQY; V gene: TRBV6-5
CDR3 protein: ASLWASEQY; V gene: TRBV28
CDR3 protein: ATSRERAGVAPLSGRPYNEQF; V gene: TRBV15
CDR3 protein: ASSSIGGGYYGYT; V gene: TRBV28
CDR3 protein: AISEPDSGRMGLNEQF; V gene: TRBV10-3
CDR3 protein: ASSLYTGTYEQY; V gene: TRBV27
CDR3 protein: ASSFDSSEGYT; V gene: TRBV7-9
CDR3 protein: ASSEEYRTGASYEQY; V gene: TRBV10-1
CDR3 protein: ASSLKSGGPSNYGYT; V gene: TRBV5-1
CDR3 protein: ASSPGTGASTQY; V gene: TRBV19
CDR3 protein: ASSFTSANTGELF; V gene: TRBV7-9
CDR3 protein: ASSLGQQETQY; V gene: TRBV5-4
CDR3 protein: ASSEDGRSPGQPQH; V gene: TRBV6-1
CDR3 protein: AAEASTGELF; V gene: TRBV4-1
CDR3 protein: ASSLRRGRDTEAF; V gene: TRBV27
CDR3 protein: ASSPRTGRDGYT; V gene: TRBV6-4
CDR3 protein: ASSQDVQGNYGYT; V gene: TRBV4-1
CDR3 protein: ASRQTGAYGYT; V gene: TRBV4-1
CDR3 protein: ASSPSVGQGSTEAF; V gene: TRBV4-2
CDR3 protein: ASSDLLNQPQH; V gene: TRBV2
CDR3 protein: ASSIEGLAGSLTKNIQY; V gene: TRBV19
CDR3 protein: ASRTSGGSTYEQY; V gene: TRBV10-2
CDR3 protein: ASSESGGLGGYT; V gene: TRBV25-1
CDR3 protein: ASSWDSNSGANVLT; V gene: TRBV6-6
CDR3 protein: ASSTPAAGLYGYT; V gene: TRBV21-1
CDR3 protein: ASSLVLADEQY; V gene: TRBV12-3/TRBV12-4
CDR3 protein: ASSLDPSGGALNEQF; V gene: TRBV5-1
CDR3 protein: ASSLASGGFTDTQY; V gene: TRBV11-3
CDR3 protein: ASSEAGTGPNEQF; V gene: TRBV6-1
CDR3 protein: ATLEGLHYNEQF; V gene: TRBV10-2
CDR3 protein: ASTDAGRYNEQF; V gene: TRBV6-6
CDR3 protein: ATSSLRSGANVLT; V gene: TRBV15
CDR3 protein: ASSRPTGDTGELF; V gene: TRBV5-1
CDR3 protein: ATSSSQGNLD; V gene: TRBV15
CDR3 protein: AWSQGITDTQY; V gene: TRBV30
CDR3 protein: ASSLSSPEQY; V gene: TRBV7-9
CDR3 protein: ASSSYPDSNQPQH; V gene: TRBV7-9
CDR3 protein: ASSSLQGRDTDTQY; V gene: TRBV7-9
CDR3 protein: ASSFPDRGIKQY; V gene: TRBV7-9
CDR3 protein: ASSLRRYTEAF; V gene: TRBV7-6
CDR3 protein: ASSEAQGLNTEAF; V gene: TRBV2
CDR3 protein: ASSQTSGKQGARGYT; V gene: TRBV7-9
CDR3 protein: ASSYRLDSPLH; V gene: TRBV28
CDR3 protein: ASSQDNRKMNTEAF; V gene: TRBV4-1
CDR3 protein: ASAAEGLGEQF; V gene: TRBV6-5
CDR3 protein: ASSLAQTYEQY; V gene: TRBV5-1
CDR3 protein: ASSVEGGTYEQY; V gene: TRBV9
CDR3 protein: ASSLGTGGGQETQY; V gene: TRBV7-7
CDR3 protein: ASGGGQGYYNEQF; V gene: TRBV12-5
CDR3 protein: ASSPRAGTYNSPLH; V gene: TRBV14
CDR3 protein: AIGQGVETEAF; V gene: TRBV10-3
CDR3 protein: ASSPDRVNSPLH; V gene: TRBV7-9
CDR3 protein: ASSYTISGRASVF; V gene: TRBV6-5
CDR3 protein: ASSLVGAHGYT; V gene: TRBV7-9
CDR3 protein: ASSLLAGGGTGELF; V gene: TRBV5-1